Given below is one T cell receptor beta chain in context. This same CDR3 is encoded by further DNA sequences in the sample. V was trimmed by 4 bases and J by 4 bases, leaving 14 bases between them. Germline CDR1 and CDR2: MDHEN and SYDVKM. The CDR3 length is 15 residues. The data derive from a study of shared clonotypes between healthy human individuals. Clones were read by immunoSEQ multiplex PCR, and TCRdb kept only the in-frame ones, dropping some. This table has 2 million to 3 million clones, roughly 93% appearing once. This chain joins TRBV28 and TRBJ2-1; possible D gene TRBD1, 6 bases. The origin of this receptor is a man younger than 30 in good health. Some clones in this sample may be carry-over from other donors' samples. Sequences were obtained from naive CD4+ T cells from PBMCs. Indicated subset: CD45RA+ positively selected. In DNA form, the CDR3 reads TGTGCCAGCAGTTCTCCCGGCACAGGGTACAATGAGCAGTTCTTC. As protein: CASSSPGTGYNEQFF.